This is a list of T cell receptor beta chains from one sample in a study of shared T cell receptors in the human thymus. The method was immunoSEQ multiplex PCR; TCRdb's version includes in-frame clones alone and lacks a portion of them. The sample includes more than 550,000 clones, more than 70% of them seen just once. These data also formed part of another study, on human thymus T cells.

Source material: thymocytes. These receptors all stem from a boy in the first two years of life with a congenital heart defect. CDR3s include the opening cysteine and the closing phenylalanine or tryptophan. A D gene is named only where the DNA matches it firmly. Clone size appears in some rows only: once, few, many, or a class for an expanded clone.

TRBJ1-1,TRBV7-9,few,TRBD1,TGTGCCAGCAGCTTAGGGGCACGACCGGGACAGCGGGAAGCTTTCTTT,CASSLGARPGQREAFF
TRBJ1-1,TRBV28,NA,NA,TGTGCCAGCAGTTTAGGAGGGGAGGACACTGAAGCTTTCTTT,CASSLGGEDTEAFF
TRBJ2-7,TRBV28,NA,TRBD1,TGTGCCAGCAGTGTACTCCATTCCGGGACAGGGATAGGAGAGCAGTACTTC,CASSVLHSGTGIGEQYF
TRBJ1-2,TRBV29-1,NA,TRBD1,TGCAGCGTTGAAGGGGGCAGGGGGCCGCTCTACTATGGCTACACCTTC,CSVEGGRGPLYYGYTF
TRBJ1-3,TRBV11-2,few,TRBD1,TGTGCCAGCAGCTTCGTACCCGGGACAGGGAGAGTCTCTGGAAACACCATATATTTT,CASSFVPGTGRVSGNTIYF
TRBJ1-4,TRBV30,few,NA,TGTGCCTGGAGTCGGGGATATGAAAAACTGTTTTTT,CAWSRGYEKLFF
TRBJ1-2,TRBV9,once,NA,TGTGCCAGCAGCAAGGGGATCTTCTATGGCTACACCTTC,CASSKGIFYGYTF
TRBJ2-7,TRBV19,NA,TRBD1,TGTGCCACGAGGGACAGGATCTACGAGCAGTACTTC,CATRDRIYEQYF
TRBJ2-5,TRBV4-3,once,TRBD2,TGCGCCAGCAGCCAAGAATGGGGTGAATGGGCATACAGCGGGAGGGGAGAGACCCAGTACTTC,CASSQEWGEWAYSGRGETQYF
TRBJ2-1,TRBV25-1,NA,NA,TGTGCCAGCAGTGGTGGGCTAGCGTACAATGAGCAGTTCTTC,CASSGGLAYNEQFF
TRBJ2-1,TRBV6-4,NA,TRBD2,TGTGCCAGCAGTGACCGCCCGGGGGGGCCGGATGAGCAGTTCTTC,CASSDRPGGPDEQFF
TRBJ2-5,TRBV4-3,NA,TRBD2,TGCGCCAGCAGCCAAGATTCGGTTGGCGGGGGGGCCCAAGAGACCCAGTACTTC,CASSQDSVGGGAQETQYF
TRBJ2-7,TRBV14,NA,NA,TGTGCCAGCAGCCAAGGGGATGGGTTATTCCGAGACAGACCCTACGAGCAGTACTTC,CASSQGDGLFRDRPYEQYF
TRBJ2-7,TRBV28,NA,NA,TGTGCCAGCAGGCCAGGGACTCCCGAGGGCTACGAGCAGTACTTC,CASRPGTPEGYEQYF
TRBJ2-7,TRBV5-6,NA,TRBD2,TGTGCCAGCAGCTCGGGTCTAGCGGGGGACGAGCAGTACTTC,CASSSGLAGDEQYF
TRBJ1-1,TRBV5-1,NA,NA,TGCGCCAGCAGCTTTAGTGGTGAAGCTTTCTTT,CASSFSGEAFF
TRBJ1-2,TRBV7-8,NA,NA,TGTGCCAGCAGCTCGGGACTAGCTAACTATGGCTACACCTTC,CASSSGLANYGYTF
TRBJ1-1,TRBV5-6,NA,NA,TGTGCCAGCAGCCTTACGACAGATTCCATGAACACTGAAGCTTTCTTT,CASSLTTDSMNTEAFF
TRBJ2-7,TRBV10-3,few,TRBD1,TGTGCCATCAGTGAGTCATGGACAGGGGGGTCCGAGCAGTACTTC,CAISESWTGGSEQYF
TRBJ2-1,TRBV10-2,NA,NA,TGCGCCAGCAGTGATACGGGTCCTTACAATGAGCAGTTCTTC,CASSDTGPYNEQFF
TRBJ2-2,TRBV11-2,NA,NA,TGTGCCAGCAGCTTAGCAGGGAGGAGCACCGGGGAGCTGTTTTTT,CASSLAGRSTGELFF
TRBJ2-7,TRBV5-4,NA,TRBD2,TGTGCCAGCAGCTTGGGAGAGTTGGGGACTAAAACCTACGAGCAGTACTTC,CASSLGELGTKTYEQYF
TRBJ2-3,TRBV4-1,NA,TRBD2,TGCGCCAGCAGCCAGGGACTAGGGACAGATACGCAGTATTTT,CASSQGLGTDTQYF
TRBJ1-1,TRBV7-9,few,TRBD1,TGTGCCAGCAGCCTGGGACAGCTGAACACTGAAGCTTTCTTT,CASSLGQLNTEAFF
TRBJ2-2,TRBV7-8,NA,NA,TGTGCCAGCAGCTTATATGCCGGGGAGCTGTTTTTT,CASSLYAGELFF
TRBJ1-4,TRBV15,NA,NA,TGTGCCACCCATAACCTCGGGACACTAGCAACTAATGAAAAACTGTTTTTT,CATHNLGTLATNEKLFF
TRBJ2-1,TRBV7-9,once,TRBD2,TGTGCCAGCAGCCCGCCCCCGGGACTAGCTGTTGAGCAGTTCTTC,CASSPPPGLAVEQFF
TRBJ2-1,TRBV7-2,NA,TRBD2,TGTGCCAGCAGCTTAGCGACTAGCGGGGGGGCCTCGCGGAATGAGCAGTTCTTC,CASSLATSGGASRNEQFF
TRBJ2-7,TRBV7-2,NA,NA,TGTGCCAGCAGCTCCTTAAAACCTCCTAGAGGCCTCTCCTACGAGCAGTACTTC,CASSSLKPPRGLSYEQYF
TRBJ2-3,TRBV25-1,once,TRBD1,TGTGCCAGCAGTGAATCCTCCGGACAGGCGGGCACAGATACGCAGTATTTT,CASSESSGQAGTDTQYF
TRBJ2-7,TRBV18,NA,NA,TGTGCCAGCTCACCCTCCAACACGACCGGACAGCTCTCCTACGAGCAGTACTTC,CASSPSNTTGQLSYEQYF
TRBJ2-3,TRBV5-1,NA,TRBD2,TGCGCCAGCAGCGCTACCTCATCGGGAGAAGCGGGGAGCACAGATACGCAGTATTTT,CASSATSSGEAGSTDTQYF
TRBJ2-7,TRBV5-1,once,NA,TGCGCCAGCAGCTTTCCGGACAGAACCTACGAGCAGTACTTC,CASSFPDRTYEQYF
TRBJ1-6,TRBV5-5,NA,NA,TGTGCCAGCAGCCACCGGGGGGGAAGCTCCTATAATTCACCCCTCCACTTT,CASSHRGGSSYNSPLHF
TRBJ1-2,TRBV20-1,NA,TRBD1,TGCAGTAAGGACAGGGGTGGCTACACCTTC,CSKDRGGYTF